The 23 T cell receptor beta chains given below trace back to one sample, sequenced in a study of beta chain features in type 1 diabetes. Every isolated RNA sample was fully reverse transcribed, so sequencing captured expressed TCRB transcripts. The assay was immunoSEQ multiplex PCR, and TCRdb's table has in-frame clones only and misses some. The sample has tens of thousands of clones; roughly 31% are singletons. The sample consisted of stem cell memory CD4+ T cells from blood. The receptors were gathered from a woman between 18 and 30 years old in good health.

This clone was observed a handful of times. The chain joins TRBV4-2 to TRBJ2-6, with 10 bases lining up with TRBD1. CDR1 is LGHNA, CDR2 YNFKEQ, per germline. Trimming at V came to 4 bases and at J to 2 bases, leaving 5 bases not matched to a gene. The CDR3 spans 17 residues. The DNA of the CDR3 is TGTGCCAGCAGCCCCGGACAGGGGGGAACTGGGGCCAACGTCCTGACTTTC. Its protein is CASSPGQGGTGANVLTF.

The chain carries TRBV2 and TRBJ2-1, with a weak D call TRBD2 (6 bases). Germline V gene data show CDR1 as SNHLY and CDR2 as FYNNEI. This CDR3 contains 14 residues. V was cut by 7 bases and J by 4 bases, with 14 bases left in between. CDR3 DNA: TGTGCCAGCAAACGGGACTGGGAATACAATGAGCAGTTCTTC. This sequence encodes CASKRDWEYNEQFF.

The CDR3 region has the DNA TGTGCCAGCAGCTTAAGCGGGGCCTCCTACGAGCAGTACTTC. Translating gives CASSLSGASYEQYF. The chain carries TRBV7-9 and TRBJ2-7; 7 bases are shared with TRBD2. The CDR3 length is 14 residues. In germline, CDR1 is SEHNR, CDR2 FQNEAQ (reference sequence). V gave up 2 bases and J gave up 0 bases; unmatched junction bases: 1.

The chain combines TRBV30 with TRBJ2-7, with D perhaps matching TRBD1 (5 bases). Germline V gene data show CDR1 as GTSNPN and CDR2 as SVGIG (reference sequence). Trimming shortened V by 0 bases and J by 6 bases, and 12 bases separated the two germline ends. This CDR3 is 13 amino acids long. This CDR3 is CAWSVRTLGEQYF. DNA for the CDR3: TGTGCCTGGAGTGTACGGACACTCGGCGAGCAGTACTTC.

This clone was seen a handful of times. The J gene is TRBJ1-5, the V gene TRBV7-9; 10 bases are a match to TRBD1. The CDR3 runs 15 residues. Germline CDR1 is SEHNR and CDR2 is FQNEAQ (reference sequence). Germline trimming cut 5 bases from V and 6 bases from J; bases unmatched to any gene: 7. CDR3 nucleotide sequence: TGTGCCAGCAGCCCAGGGACAGGGGCTCCTCAGCCCCAGCATTTT. Its protein is CASSPGTGAPQPQHF.

The CDR3 reads CASSLDRGQHGYTF. CDR3 DNA: TGCGCCAGCAGCTTGGACAGGGGGCAGCATGGCTACACCTTC. The chain employs TRBV5-1 and TRBJ1-2; 9 nucleotides agree with TRBD1. The CDR3 extends over 14 amino acids. Germline assignment: CDR1 SGHRS and CDR2 YFSETQ. The V and J ends lost 0 bases and 6 bases, in that order; junction bases with no gene match: 3.

This clone has a handful of counts. The V gene is TRBV5-6, the J gene TRBJ1-1; TRBD1 matches at 7 bases. V shed 2 bases, J shed 5 bases, and the junction held 3 bases outside the gene matches. This CDR3 is built from 13 residues. Germline V gives CDR1 SGHDT, CDR2 YYEEEE. Here the CDR3 reads CASSLQGRTEAFF. As DNA, the CDR3 is TGTGCCAGCAGCTTACAGGGGAGAACTGAAGCTTTCTTT.

The V call is TRBV10-3, the J call TRBJ2-5; D might be TRBD1 (6 bases). The CDR3 is 14 amino acids. Trimming took off 3 bases at V and 5 bases at J, with 13 bases between the two ends. Germline CDR1 reads ENHRY; CDR2 reads SYGVKD. CDR3 DNA: TGTGCCATCAGTGAATCAGGGGCCGAGGAGACCCAGTACTTC. It codes for CAISESGAEETQYF.

The chain combines TRBV7-2 with TRBJ2-1, with TRBD2 matching 8 bases. The CDR3 covers 16 residues. The trim removed 7 bases at V and 0 bases at J, leaving 8 bases unmatched. CDR1 is SGHTA and CDR2 is FQGNSA in the germline V gene. The CDR3 is CASTRGGALSYNEQFF. The CDR3 coding sequence is TGTGCCAGCACTCGGGGGGGCGCTCTCTCCTACAATGAGCAGTTCTTC.

This clone was picked up a small number of times. The V call is TRBV6-6, the J call TRBJ2-7, with D possibly being TRBD2 (6 bases). The germline V gene has CDR1 MNHNY and CDR2 SVGAGI (reference sequence). This CDR3 has 15 amino acids. Trimming cost V 8 bases and J 4 bases, with 21 bases left between them. The CDR3 DNA sequence: TGTGCCAGCCGGTTTGGAGCGGGTTCTGGGTACGAGCAGTACTTC. Its translation: CASRFGAGSGYEQYF.

This clone was picked up a small number of times. The chain combines TRBV6-5 with TRBJ2-7, with 8 bases lining up with TRBD1. The J segment lost 1 base and the V segment lost 2 bases, leaving 4 bases of the junction unmatched. The CDR3 sequence is 15 residues long. Germline V gives CDR1 MNHEY, CDR2 SVGAGI. The CDR3 here is CASSYMGTGSYEQYF. The CDR3 nucleotides read TGTGCCAGCAGTTACATGGGGACAGGATCCTACGAGCAGTACTTC.

The chain has TRBV18 and TRBJ1-2, with 8 bases matching TRBD1. This CDR3 is 16 amino acids long. The germline CDR1 and CDR2 sequences are KGHSH and LQKENI. V trimming: 3 bases; J trimming: 0 bases; junction bases outside the gene matches: 6. The DNA for the CDR3 is TGTGCCAGCTCACCGACAGGGGAGAGGGCTAACTATGGCTACACCTTC. Amino acid sequence: CASSPTGERANYGYTF.

The chain has TRBV7-2 and TRBJ2-5; 10 bases are a match to TRBD2. Judging by the DNA end, TRBJ2-7 fits better; the J call may be wrong. This CDR3 spans 16 amino acids. Looked up from germline, CDR1 is SGHTA and CDR2 is FQGNSA. The CDR3 DNA follows: TGTGCCAGCAGCTTATTACCAAGCGGGGGGGCCAACGAGCAGTACTTC. Its translation is CASSLLPSGGANEQYF.

This clone was recorded a few times. V usage is TRBV21-1 and J usage is TRBJ1-1; TRBD1, the table's D call, was not compared with the DNA. TRBV21-1 represents a pseudogene. The CDR3 covers 19 residues. CDR3: CASSKVFLGQGARGTEAFF. The CDR3 bases are TGTGCCAGCAGCAAAGTTTTCTTGGGACAGGGGGCGCGGGGCACTGAAGCTTTCTTT.

The chain couples TRBV20-1 to TRBJ1-2; maybe TRBD1 (6 bases). The germline V gene encodes CDR1 DFQATT and CDR2 SNEGSKA (reference sequence). This CDR3 has 11 residues. Trimming pared 4 bases from V and 8 bases from J, leaving 11 bases between. CDR3 residues: CSATRGGGYTF. CDR3 in DNA: TGCAGTGCTACCAGGGGCGGAGGCTACACCTTC.

The chain couples TRBV5-6 to TRBJ1-5; TRBD1 matches 8 bases. Germline lookup yields CDR1 SGHDT and CDR2 YYEEEE. V shed 4 bases, J shed 6 bases, and the junction held 6 bases outside the gene matches. The CDR3 has 14 residues. The CDR3 sequence: CASSQTGGGQPQHF. In DNA, the CDR3 is TGTGCCAGCAGCCAAACAGGGGGAGGTCAGCCCCAGCATTTT.

Only a few counts were recorded for this clone. The rearrangement joins TRBV11-3 to TRBJ2-3, with a weak D call TRBD2 (6 bases). This CDR3 is 14 amino acids long. Trimming pared 3 bases from V and 3 bases from J, leaving 10 bases between. The germline V gene encodes CDR1 SGHNT and CDR2 YENEEA. CDR3 coding DNA: TGTGCCAGCAGCTTGGGCCGGGAGACAGATACGCAGTATTTT. Translated, it gives CASSLGRETDTQYF. The whole variable domain, remainder taken from reference TRBV11-3 and TRBJ2-3, is EAGVVQSPRYKIIEKKQPVAFWCNPISGHNTLYWYLQNLGQGPELLIRYENEEAVDDSQLPKDRFSAERLKGVDSTLKIQPAELGDSAVYLCASSLGRETDTQYFGPGTRLTVL.

This clone was picked up one time. The chain joins TRBV7-2 to TRBJ2-2, with a possible D match to TRBD2 (7 bases). The germline gives CDR1 SGHTA, CDR2 FQGNSA. V was pared by 3 bases and J by 0 bases, with 11 bases between. The CDR3 is made up of 16 amino acids. This CDR3 reads CASSLWGGANTGELFF. CDR3 nucleotide sequence: TGTGCCAGCAGCTTGTGGGGGGGCGCGAACACCGGGGAGCTGTTTTTT.

This clone was seen a few times. This chain connects TRBV10-3 to TRBJ1-4, with D hard to call. The germline V and J ends were trimmed by 0 bases and 4 bases, with 6 bases remaining between them. The germline V gene has CDR1 ENHRY and CDR2 SYGVKD. The CDR3 loop spans 14 amino acids. The CDR3: CAISESASNEKLFF. The CDR3 DNA sequence: TGTGCCATCAGTGAGTCGGCCAGTAATGAAAAACTGTTTTTT.

The V call is TRBV11-2, the J call TRBJ2-1, with TRBD1 identical over 9 bases. Unmatched junction bases numbered 7, after V lost 5 bases and J lost 2 bases. Germline V gives CDR1 SGHAT, CDR2 FQNNGV. The CDR3 has 16 amino acids. The CDR3 DNA reads TGTGCCAGCAGCCCAGGACAGGGGCTGGCCTACAATGAGCAGTTCTTC. Amino acid sequence: CASSPGQGLAYNEQFF. Filled out from reference TRBV11-2 and TRBJ2-1, the complete variable domain reads EAGVAQSPRYKIIEKRQSVAFWCNPISGHATLYWYQQILGQGPKLLIQFQNNGVVDDSQLPKDRFSAERLKGVDSTLKIQPAKLEDSAVYLCASSPGQGLAYNEQFFGPGTRLTVL.

The rearrangement joins TRBV30 to TRBJ2-5, with D possibly being TRBD1 (5 bases). The DNA end is a closer match to TRBJ2-7, so the J assignment may be wrong. This CDR3 contains 13 residues. Germline lookup yields CDR1 GTSNPN and CDR2 SVGIG (reference sequence). CDR3 sequence: CAWSARVVDEQYF. DNA of the CDR3: TGTGCCTGGAGTGCCAGGGTAGTCGACGAGCAGTACTTC.

This clone has a handful of counts. The chain couples TRBV10-3 to TRBJ2-7, with D tentatively TRBD1 (5 bases). Trimming stripped 3 bases from V and 1 base from J, with 19 bases between. Germline CDR1 reads ENHRY; CDR2 reads SYGVKD. This CDR3 has 17 residues. CDR3 nucleotide sequence: TGTGCCATCAGTGACCCTTCGGCACAGGTCCCTTCCTACGAGCAGTACTTC. It encodes CAISDPSAQVPSYEQYF.

This clone was observed a handful of times. The chain couples TRBV10-3 to TRBJ1-1; no clear D gene. The CDR3 length is 11 residues. Trimming took off 6 bases at V and 3 bases at J, with 5 bases between the two ends. From germline, CDR1 is ENHRY and CDR2 SYGVKD. The CDR3 is CAIRGDTEAFF. CDR3 in DNA: TGTGCCATCAGGGGAGACACTGAAGCTTTCTTT.